This T cell receptor (beta chain) was captured in a study of shared clonotypes between healthy human individuals. On the study more broadly: CD8 memory received one plate per donor, CD8 naive two, CD4 memory three and CD4 naive three.

Sorted-subset replicate PCR reactions were performed with about 210 ng DNA, corresponding to roughly 30,000 T cell genomes. Clones were sequenced by immunoSEQ multiplex PCR, and TCRdb holds only the in-frame ones, with some missing. The table includes under 2,000,000 clones, roughly 95% detected once. This CDR3 contains 13 residues. Per germline, CDR1 LNHDA and CDR2 SQIVND (reference sequence). Trimming took 3 bases from V and 5 from J, leaving 8 bases between them. Naive-designated CD8 cells lacked CD45RO, were positively enriched for CCR7, and omitted terminally differentiated effector memory CD45RA+ cells. Nashville, Tennessee was home to all donors, each a Caucasian adult. General study findings and limits: Shared clonotypes: roughly 5% naive CD4, roughly 3.5% naive CD8, 2% to 2.5% memory CD4, under 0.5% memory CD8.

On this clone itself: Its antigen is as yet unknown.

The source material was naive CD8+ T cells sorted from blood. The source is a man younger than 35 in good health. J is TRBJ1-5 and V is TRBV19; no clear D gene. The CDR3 here is CASSIIGDQPQHF. CDR3 sequence (DNA): TGTGCCAGTAGTATCATAGGAGATCAGCCCCAGCATTTT.